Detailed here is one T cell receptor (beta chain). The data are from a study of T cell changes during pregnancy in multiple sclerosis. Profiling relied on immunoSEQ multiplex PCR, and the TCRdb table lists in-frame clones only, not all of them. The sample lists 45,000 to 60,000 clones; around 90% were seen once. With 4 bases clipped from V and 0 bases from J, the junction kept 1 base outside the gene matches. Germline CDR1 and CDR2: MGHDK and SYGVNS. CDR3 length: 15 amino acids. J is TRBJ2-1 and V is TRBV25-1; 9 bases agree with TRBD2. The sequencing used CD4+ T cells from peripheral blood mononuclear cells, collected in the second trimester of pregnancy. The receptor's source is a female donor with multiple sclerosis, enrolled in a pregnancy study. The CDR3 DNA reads TGTGCCAGCAGTGTTAGCGGGAGCTCCTACAATGAGCAGTTCTTC. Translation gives CASSVSGSSYNEQFF.